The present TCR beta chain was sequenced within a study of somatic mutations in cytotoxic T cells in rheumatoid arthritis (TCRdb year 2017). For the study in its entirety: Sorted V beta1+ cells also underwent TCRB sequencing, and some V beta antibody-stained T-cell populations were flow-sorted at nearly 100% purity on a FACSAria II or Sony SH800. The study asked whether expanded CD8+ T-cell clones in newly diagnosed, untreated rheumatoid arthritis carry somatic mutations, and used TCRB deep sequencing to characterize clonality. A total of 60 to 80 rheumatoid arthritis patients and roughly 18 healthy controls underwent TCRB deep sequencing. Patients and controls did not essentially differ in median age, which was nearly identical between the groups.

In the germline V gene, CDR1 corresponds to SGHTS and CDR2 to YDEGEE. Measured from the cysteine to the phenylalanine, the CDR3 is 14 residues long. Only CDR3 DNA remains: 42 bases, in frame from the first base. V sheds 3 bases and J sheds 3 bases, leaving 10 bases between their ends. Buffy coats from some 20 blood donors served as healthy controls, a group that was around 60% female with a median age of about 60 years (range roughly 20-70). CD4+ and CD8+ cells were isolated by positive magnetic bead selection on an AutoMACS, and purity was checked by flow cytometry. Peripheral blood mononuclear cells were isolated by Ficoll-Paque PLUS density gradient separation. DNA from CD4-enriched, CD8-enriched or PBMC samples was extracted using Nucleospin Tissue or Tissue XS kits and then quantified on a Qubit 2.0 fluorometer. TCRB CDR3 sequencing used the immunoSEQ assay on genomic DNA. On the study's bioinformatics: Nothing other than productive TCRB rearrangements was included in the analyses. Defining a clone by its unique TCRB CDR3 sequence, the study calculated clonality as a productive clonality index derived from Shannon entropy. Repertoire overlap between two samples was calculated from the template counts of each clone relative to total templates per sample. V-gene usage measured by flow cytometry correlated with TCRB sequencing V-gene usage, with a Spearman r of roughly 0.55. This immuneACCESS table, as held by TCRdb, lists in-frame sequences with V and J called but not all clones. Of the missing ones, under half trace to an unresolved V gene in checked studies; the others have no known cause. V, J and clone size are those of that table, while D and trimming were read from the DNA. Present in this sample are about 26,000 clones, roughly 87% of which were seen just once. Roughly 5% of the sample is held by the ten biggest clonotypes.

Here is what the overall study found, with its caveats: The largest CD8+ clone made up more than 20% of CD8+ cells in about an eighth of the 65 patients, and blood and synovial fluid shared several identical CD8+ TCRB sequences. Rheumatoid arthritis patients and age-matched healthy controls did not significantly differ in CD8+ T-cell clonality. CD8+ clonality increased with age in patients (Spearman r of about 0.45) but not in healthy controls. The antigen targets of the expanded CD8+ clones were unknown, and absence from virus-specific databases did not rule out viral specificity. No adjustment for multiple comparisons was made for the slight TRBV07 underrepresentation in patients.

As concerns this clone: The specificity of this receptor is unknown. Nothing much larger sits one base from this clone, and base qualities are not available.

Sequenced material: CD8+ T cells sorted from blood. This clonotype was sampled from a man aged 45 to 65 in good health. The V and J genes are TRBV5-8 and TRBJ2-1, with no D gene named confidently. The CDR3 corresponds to CASSYRANYNEQFF. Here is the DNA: TGTGCCAGCAGCTACCGGGCCAACTACAATGAGCAGTTCTTC.